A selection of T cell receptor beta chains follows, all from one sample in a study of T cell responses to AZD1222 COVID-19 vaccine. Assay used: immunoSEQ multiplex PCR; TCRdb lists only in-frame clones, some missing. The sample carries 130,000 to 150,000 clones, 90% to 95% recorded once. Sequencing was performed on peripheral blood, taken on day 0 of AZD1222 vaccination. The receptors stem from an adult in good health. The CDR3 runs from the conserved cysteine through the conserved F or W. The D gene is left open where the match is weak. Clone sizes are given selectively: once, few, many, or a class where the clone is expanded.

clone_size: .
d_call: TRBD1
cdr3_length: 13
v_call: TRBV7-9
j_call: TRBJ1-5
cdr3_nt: TGTGCCAGCCAAGGGGGCCCCAATCAGCCCCAGCATTTT
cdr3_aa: CASQGGPNQPQHF

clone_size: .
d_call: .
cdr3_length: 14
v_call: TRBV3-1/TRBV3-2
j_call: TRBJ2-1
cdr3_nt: TGTGCCAGCAGCCAAGAGCCTACTAGCACTGAGCAGTTCTTC
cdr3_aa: CASSQEPTSTEQFF

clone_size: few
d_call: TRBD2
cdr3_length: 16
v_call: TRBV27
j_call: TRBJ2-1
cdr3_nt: TGTGCCAGCAGTTCCCGGGACTACTATTCCTACAATGAGCAGTTCTTC
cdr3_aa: CASSSRDYYSYNEQFF

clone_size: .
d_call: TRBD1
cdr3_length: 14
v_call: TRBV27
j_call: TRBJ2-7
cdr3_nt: TGTGCCAGCAGTCCCTACAGGGGGGAATACGAGCAGTACTTC
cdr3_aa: CASSPYRGEYEQYF

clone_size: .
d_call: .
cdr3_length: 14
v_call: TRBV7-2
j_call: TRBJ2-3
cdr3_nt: TGTGCCAGCAGCTTAGCCGGATCGGGTGGCACGCAGTATTTT
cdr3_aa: CASSLAGSGGTQYF

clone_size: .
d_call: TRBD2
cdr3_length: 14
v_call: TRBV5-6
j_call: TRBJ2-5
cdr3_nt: TGTGCCAGCAGCGACGGCGGGAGTTGGGAGACCCAGTACTTC
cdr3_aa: CASSDGGSWETQYF

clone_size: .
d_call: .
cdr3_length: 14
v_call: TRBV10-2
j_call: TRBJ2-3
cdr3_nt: TGCGCCAGCAGGGCCGCGGGGATCACAGATACGCAGTATTTT
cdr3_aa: CASRAAGITDTQYF

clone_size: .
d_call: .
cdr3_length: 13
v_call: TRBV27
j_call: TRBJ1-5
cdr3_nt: TGTGCCAGCAGTCGCAGCAAGAATCAGCCCCAGCATTTT
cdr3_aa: CASSRSKNQPQHF

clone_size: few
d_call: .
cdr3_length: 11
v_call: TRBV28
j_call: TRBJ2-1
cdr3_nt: TGTGCCAGCACCCTTATGGGCGATGAGTTCTTC
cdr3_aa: CASTLMGDEFF

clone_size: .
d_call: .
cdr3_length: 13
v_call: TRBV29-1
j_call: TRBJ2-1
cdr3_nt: TGCAGCGTTGAAGAATCGAGTAGAGGTGAGCAGTTCTTC
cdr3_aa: CSVEESSRGEQFF

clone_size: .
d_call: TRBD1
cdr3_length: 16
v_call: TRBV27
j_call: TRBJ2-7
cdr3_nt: TGTGCCAGCAGTTACCGGGGACAGTCGGCGCTCTACGAGCAGTACTTC
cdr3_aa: CASSYRGQSALYEQYF

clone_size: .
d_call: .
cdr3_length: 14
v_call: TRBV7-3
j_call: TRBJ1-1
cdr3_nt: TGTGCCAGCAGCTTTAAGGAGGGGCGCACTGAAGCTTTCTTT
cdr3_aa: CASSFKEGRTEAFF

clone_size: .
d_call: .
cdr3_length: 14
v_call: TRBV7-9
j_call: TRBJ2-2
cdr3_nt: TGTGCCAGCAGCTATTTAACGAACACCGGGGAGCTGTTTTTT
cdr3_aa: CASSYLTNTGELFF

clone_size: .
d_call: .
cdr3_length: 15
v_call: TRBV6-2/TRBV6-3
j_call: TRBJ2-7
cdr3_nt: TGTGCCAGCAGTTACGGCCCCGAGGGTCCCTCCGAGCAGTACTTC
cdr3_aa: CASSYGPEGPSEQYF

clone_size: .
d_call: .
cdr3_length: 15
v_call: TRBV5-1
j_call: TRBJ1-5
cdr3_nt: TGCGCCAGCAGCTTGGGGGTGGTGGGCAATCAGCCCCAGCATTTT
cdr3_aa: CASSLGVVGNQPQHF

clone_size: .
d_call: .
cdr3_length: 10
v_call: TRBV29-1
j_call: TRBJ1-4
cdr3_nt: TGCAGCGTTGTAGGGGAAAAACTGTTTTTT
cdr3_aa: CSVVGEKLFF

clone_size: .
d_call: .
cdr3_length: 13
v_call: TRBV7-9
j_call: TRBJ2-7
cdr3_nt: TGTGCCAGCAGCTTAGCTGGGCAGAGGGAGCAGTACTTC
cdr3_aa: CASSLAGQREQYF

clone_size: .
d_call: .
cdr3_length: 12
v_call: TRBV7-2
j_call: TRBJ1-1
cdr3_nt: TGTGCCAGCAGCGGCGACAGAGCTGAAGCTTTCTTT
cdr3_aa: CASSGDRAEAFF

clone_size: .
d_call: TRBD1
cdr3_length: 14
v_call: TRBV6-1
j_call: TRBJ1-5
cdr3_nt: TGTGCCAGCAGTGAGGGGACAGTCAATCAGCCCCAGCATTTT
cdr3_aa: CASSEGTVNQPQHF

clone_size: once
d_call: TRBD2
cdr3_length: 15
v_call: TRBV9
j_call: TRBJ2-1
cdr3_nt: TGTGCCAGCAGCGTAGGCGGGGGGACTAACAATGAGCAGTTCTTC
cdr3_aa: CASSVGGGTNNEQFF

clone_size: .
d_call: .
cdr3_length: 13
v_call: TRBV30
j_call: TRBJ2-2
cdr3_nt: TGTGCCTGGAGTCTAGCTTTGGCCGGGGAGCTGTTTTTT
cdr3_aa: CAWSLALAGELFF

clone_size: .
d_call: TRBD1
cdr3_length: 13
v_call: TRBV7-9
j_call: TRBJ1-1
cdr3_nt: TGTGCCAGCAGGAGCGGACAGGGCACTGAAGCTTTCTTT
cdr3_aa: CASRSGQGTEAFF

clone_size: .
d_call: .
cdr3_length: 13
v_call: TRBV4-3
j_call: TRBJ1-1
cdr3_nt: TGCGCCAGCAGCCATGGAGTGAACACTGAAGCTTTCTTT
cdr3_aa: CASSHGVNTEAFF

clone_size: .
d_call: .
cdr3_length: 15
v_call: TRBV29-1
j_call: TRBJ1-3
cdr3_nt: TGCAGCGCCTCTTCATGGGCCCTAACTGGAAACACCATATATTTT
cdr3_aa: CSASSWALTGNTIYF